The rows below give T cell receptor beta chains drawn from one sample of a study of shared clonotypes between healthy human individuals. Sequencing used immunoSEQ multiplex PCR; TCRdb keeps in-frame clones, though not all of them. The sample records over 800,000 clones, approximately 92% being singletons. The sequencing sample was made of naive CD8+ T cells sorted from blood. These receptor sequences come from a man aged 30 to 39 in good health. Both conserved end residues are trimmed from each CDR3.

CDR3aa,v_gene
ASSFRGGFEQY,TRBV5-1
ASSPWDIYNEQF,TRBV9
ASSHGLAGVRSYEQY,TRBV4-1
ASSYHRTVRREQY,TRBV7-2
ASSLDLGSNSYNEQF,TRBV5-6
ASSSLAGGTDEQY,TRBV27
SSREQETQY,TRBV19
ASSVGQGNYEQF,TRBV5-1
ASSPLNGGSTDTQY,TRBV4-1
ASTFGSGGEQY,TRBV27
ASSLGQGNTEAF,TRBV7-9
ASSSGYGQPQH,TRBV13
ASSHTTGANYGYT,TRBV7-9
SVVGETGDEQF,TRBV29-1
AGAPRLVGYAYEQY,TRBV27